The text below deals with one T cell receptor (beta chain). The antigen is undetermined. Lacking the conserved final phenylalanine or tryptophan, this CDR3 likely reflects a read error. This sample stems from a study of tumor-infiltrating lymphocytes in primary liver carcinoma. General study findings and limits: The overlap of tumor-adjacent and tumor-blood pairs was smaller than that of tumor region pairs.

TCR beta cDNA was prepared out of approximately 500 ng total RNA by means of a constant-region primer. Three nested multiplex PCR rounds, a slightly modified ARM-PCR, produced the libraries for TCR beta. It was with TRBV1-TRBV30 forward primers and a C-beta reverse primer that the first two PCR rounds were run, at roughly 10 cycles each. TCRdb analysed the multiplex PCR reads with MiXCR anew, one entry per CDR3 protein. The table includes approximately 330,000 distinct CDR3 sequences, roughly two thirds detected once. Blood RNA originated from unsorted whole blood, with germline DNA additionally extracted. The CDR3 is 13 amino acids. Trimming pared 7 bases from V and 11 bases from J, leaving 18 bases between.

This TCR was recovered from a middle-aged man with primary liver carcinoma and hepatitis B virus infection. The sequenced sample consisted of peripheral blood. V usage is TRBV12-3 or TRBV12-4 and J usage is TRBJ2-1; D not certain. The CDR3 nucleotides read TGTGCCAGCACTCCTGCGGTGGCCCCTAAGCAGTTCCTC. Translated, it gives CASTPAVAPKQFL.